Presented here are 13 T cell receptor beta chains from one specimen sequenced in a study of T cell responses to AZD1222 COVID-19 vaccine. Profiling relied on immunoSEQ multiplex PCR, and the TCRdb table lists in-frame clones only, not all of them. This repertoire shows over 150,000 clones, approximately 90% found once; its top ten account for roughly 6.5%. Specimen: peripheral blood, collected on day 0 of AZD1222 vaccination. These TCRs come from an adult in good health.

The CDR3, as DNA: TGTGCCAGCAGCTTACAAGGGGGCGATGGCTACACCTTC. It specifies CASSLQGGDGYTF. The chain is built from TRBV11-2 and TRBJ1-2, with 7 bases matching TRBD1. The CDR3 consists of 13 residues. The V gene end was trimmed by 2 bases and the J gene end by 6 bases; junction bases not matched to a gene: 3. Per the germline V gene, CDR1 is SGHAT and CDR2 is FQNNGV.

In nucleotides, the CDR3 is TGTGCCAGCAGATATTTCCCGGGACAGGCGAATGGCTACACCTTC. Translated: CASRYFPGQANGYTF. The rearrangement uses TRBV28 and TRBJ1-2, with 8 bases fitting TRBD1. Germline CDR1 and CDR2: MDHEN and SYDVKM. Losses at the gene ends were 6 bases for V and 6 bases for J; bases not matched to a gene: 12. CDR3 length: 15 amino acids.

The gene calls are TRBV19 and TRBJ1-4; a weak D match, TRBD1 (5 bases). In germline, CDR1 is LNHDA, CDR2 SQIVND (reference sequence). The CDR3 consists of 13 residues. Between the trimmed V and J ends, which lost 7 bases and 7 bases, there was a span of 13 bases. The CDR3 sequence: CASTGSGVEKLFF. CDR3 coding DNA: TGTGCCAGTACTGGTTCGGGGGTTGAAAAACTGTTTTTT.

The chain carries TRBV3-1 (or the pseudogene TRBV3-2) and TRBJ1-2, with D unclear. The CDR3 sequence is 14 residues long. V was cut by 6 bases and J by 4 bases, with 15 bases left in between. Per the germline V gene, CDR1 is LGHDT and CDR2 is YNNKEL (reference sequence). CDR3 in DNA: TGTGCCAGCAGTCCCCCGAGGTTACTCTATGGCTACACCTTC. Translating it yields CASSPPRLLYGYTF.

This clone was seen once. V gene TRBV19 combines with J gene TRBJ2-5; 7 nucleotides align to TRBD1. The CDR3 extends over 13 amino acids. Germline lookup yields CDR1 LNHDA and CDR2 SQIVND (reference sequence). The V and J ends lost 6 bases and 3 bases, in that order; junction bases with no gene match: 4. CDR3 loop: CASRSTGEETQYF. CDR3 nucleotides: TGTGCCAGTAGGTCCACAGGGGAAGAGACCCAGTACTTC.

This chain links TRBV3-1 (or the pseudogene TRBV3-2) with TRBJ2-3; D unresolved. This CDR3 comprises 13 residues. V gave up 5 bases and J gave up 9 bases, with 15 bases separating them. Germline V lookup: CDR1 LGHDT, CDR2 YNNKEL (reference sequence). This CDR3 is CASSAQVKLTQYF. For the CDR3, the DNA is TGTGCCAGCAGCGCCCAGGTGAAGTTGACGCAGTATTTT.

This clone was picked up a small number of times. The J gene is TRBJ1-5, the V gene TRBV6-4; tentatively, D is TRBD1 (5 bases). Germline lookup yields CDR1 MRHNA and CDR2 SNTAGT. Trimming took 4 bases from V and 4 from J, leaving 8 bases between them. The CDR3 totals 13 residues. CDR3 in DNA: TGTGCCAGCAGTGTACAGGAGAATCAGCCCCAGCATTTT. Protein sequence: CASSVQENQPQHF.

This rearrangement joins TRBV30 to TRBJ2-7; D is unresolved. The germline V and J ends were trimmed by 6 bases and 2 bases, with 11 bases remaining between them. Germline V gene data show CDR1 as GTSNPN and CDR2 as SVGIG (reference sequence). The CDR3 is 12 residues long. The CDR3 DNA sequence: TGTGCCTGCTACCGGTCGACCTACGAGCAGTACTTC. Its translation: CACYRSTYEQYF.

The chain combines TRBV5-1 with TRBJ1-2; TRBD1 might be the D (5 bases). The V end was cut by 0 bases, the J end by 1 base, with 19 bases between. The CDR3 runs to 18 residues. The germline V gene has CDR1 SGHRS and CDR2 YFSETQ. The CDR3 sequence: CASSLARQRANINYGYTF. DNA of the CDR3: TGCGCCAGCAGCTTGGCCCGACAGCGAGCAAACATTAACTATGGCTACACCTTC.

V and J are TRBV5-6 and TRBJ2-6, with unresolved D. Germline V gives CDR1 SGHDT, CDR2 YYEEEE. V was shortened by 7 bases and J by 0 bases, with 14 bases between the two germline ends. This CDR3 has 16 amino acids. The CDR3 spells CASSRGMDSGANVLTF. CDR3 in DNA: TGTGCCAGCTCCCGTGGCATGGACTCTGGGGCCAACGTCCTGACTTTC.

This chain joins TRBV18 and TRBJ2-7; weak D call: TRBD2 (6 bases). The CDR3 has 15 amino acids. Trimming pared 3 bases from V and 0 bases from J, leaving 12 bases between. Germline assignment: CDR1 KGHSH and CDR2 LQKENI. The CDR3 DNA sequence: TGTGCCAGCTCACCGGATAGCGGACCCTCCTACGAGCAGTACTTC. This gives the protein CASSPDSGPSYEQYF.

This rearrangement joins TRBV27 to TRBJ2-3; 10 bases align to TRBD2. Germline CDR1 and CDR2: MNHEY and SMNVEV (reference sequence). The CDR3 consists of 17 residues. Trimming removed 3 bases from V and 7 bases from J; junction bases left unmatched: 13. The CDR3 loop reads CASSFSGRGESRNTQYF. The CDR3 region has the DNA TGTGCCAGCAGTTTCAGCGGGAGGGGAGAGAGCCGAAATACGCAGTATTTT.

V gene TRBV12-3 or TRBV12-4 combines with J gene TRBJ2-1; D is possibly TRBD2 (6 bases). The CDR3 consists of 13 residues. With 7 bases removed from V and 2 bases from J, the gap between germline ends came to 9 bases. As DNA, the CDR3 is TGTGCCAGCATGGGGGGAACCTACAATGAGCAGTTCTTC. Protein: CASMGGTYNEQFF.